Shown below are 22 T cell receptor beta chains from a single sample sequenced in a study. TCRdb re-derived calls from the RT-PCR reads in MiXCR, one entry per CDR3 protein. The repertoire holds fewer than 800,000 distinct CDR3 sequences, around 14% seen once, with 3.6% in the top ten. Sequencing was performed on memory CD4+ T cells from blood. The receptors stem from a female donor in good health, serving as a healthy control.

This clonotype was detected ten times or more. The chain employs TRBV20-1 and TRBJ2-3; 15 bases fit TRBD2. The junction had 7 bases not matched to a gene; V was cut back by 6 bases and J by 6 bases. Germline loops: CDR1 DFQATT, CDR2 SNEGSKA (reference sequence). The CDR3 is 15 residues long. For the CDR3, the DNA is TGCAGTGCGCAGACCGGGACTAGCGGGGGGGATACGCAGTATTTT. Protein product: CSAQTGTSGGDTQYF.

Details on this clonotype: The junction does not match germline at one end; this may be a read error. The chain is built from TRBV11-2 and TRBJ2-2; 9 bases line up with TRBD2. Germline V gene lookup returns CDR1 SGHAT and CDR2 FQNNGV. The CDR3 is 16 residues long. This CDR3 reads CASSLVPSGNAGELFF. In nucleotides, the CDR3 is TGTGCCAGCAGCTTAGTGCCTAGCGGGAACGCCGGGGAGCTGTTTTTT.

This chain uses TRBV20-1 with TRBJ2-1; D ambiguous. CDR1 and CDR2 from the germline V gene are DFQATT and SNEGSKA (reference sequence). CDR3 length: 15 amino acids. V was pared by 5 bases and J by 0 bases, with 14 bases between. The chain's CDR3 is CSAAMLPDSYNEQFF. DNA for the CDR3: TGCAGTGCTGCGATGCTTCCTGACTCCTACAATGAGCAGTTCTTC.

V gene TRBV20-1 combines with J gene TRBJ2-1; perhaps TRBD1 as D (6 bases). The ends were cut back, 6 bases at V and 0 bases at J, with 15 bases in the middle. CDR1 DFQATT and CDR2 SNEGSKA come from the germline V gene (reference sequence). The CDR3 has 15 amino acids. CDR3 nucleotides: TGCAGTGCCATAAGGGGGACATTCTCCTACAATGAGCAGTTCTTC. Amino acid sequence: CSAIRGTFSYNEQFF.

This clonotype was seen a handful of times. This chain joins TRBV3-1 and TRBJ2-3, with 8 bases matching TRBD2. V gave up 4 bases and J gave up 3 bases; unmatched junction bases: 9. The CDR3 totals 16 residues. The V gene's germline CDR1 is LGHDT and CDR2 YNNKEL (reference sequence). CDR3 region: CASSPQAGLGTDTQYF. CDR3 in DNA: TGTGCCAGCAGCCCTCAAGCGGGACTAGGTACAGATACGCAGTATTTT.

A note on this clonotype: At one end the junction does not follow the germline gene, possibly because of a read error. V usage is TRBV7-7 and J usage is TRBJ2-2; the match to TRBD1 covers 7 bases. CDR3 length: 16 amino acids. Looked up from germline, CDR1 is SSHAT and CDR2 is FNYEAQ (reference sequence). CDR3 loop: CASSLAPRGRTGELFF. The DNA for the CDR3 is TGTGCTAGCAGCTTAGCTCCGAGGGGGCGGACCGGGGAGCTGTTTTTT.

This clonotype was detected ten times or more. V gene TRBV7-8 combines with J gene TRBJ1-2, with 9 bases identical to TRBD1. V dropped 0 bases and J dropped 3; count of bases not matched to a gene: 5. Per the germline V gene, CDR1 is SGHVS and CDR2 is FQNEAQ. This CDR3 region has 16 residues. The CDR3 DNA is TGTGCCAGCAGCTTAGCAAGGGACAGGGCTTACTATGGCTACACCTTC. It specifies CASSLARDRAYYGYTF.

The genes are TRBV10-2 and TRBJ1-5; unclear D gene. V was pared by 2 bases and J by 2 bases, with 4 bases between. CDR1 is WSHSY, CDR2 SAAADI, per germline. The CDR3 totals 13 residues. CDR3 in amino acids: CASSEGGNQPQHF. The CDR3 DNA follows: TGCGCCAGCAGTGAGGGGGGCAATCAGCCCCAGCATTTT.

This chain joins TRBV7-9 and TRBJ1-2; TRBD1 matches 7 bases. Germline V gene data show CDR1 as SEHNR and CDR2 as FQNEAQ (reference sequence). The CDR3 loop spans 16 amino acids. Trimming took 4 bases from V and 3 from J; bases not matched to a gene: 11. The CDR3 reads CASSSTGAPKDYGYTF. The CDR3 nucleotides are TGTGCCAGCAGCTCCACAGGGGCCCCCAAAGACTATGGCTACACCTTC. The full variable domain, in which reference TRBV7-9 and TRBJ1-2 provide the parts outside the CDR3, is DTGVSQNPRHKITKRGQNVTFRCDPISEHNRLYWYRQTLGQGPEFLTYFQNEAQLEKSRLLSDRFSAERPKGSFSTLEIQRTEQGDSAMYLCASSSTGAPKDYGYTFGSGTRLTVV.

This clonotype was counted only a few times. The CDR3 DNA sequence: TGTGCCATCAGTGAAGGACAGGGAACAGGCGGGGAGCTGTTTTTT. It codes for CAISEGQGTGGELFF. The chain carries TRBV10-3 and TRBJ2-2; TRBD1 matches 8 bases. The V gene end was trimmed by 3 bases and the J gene end by 7 bases; junction bases not matched to a gene: 7. Germline assignment: CDR1 ENHRY and CDR2 SYGVKD. The CDR3 sequence is 15 residues long.

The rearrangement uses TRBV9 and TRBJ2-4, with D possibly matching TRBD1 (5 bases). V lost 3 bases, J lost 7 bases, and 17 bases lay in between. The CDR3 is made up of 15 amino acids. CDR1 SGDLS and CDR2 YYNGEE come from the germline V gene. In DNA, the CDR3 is TGTGCCAGCAGCGGGGGCCATGGGGTGGGGAACATTCAGTACTTC. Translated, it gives CASSGGHGVGNIQYF.

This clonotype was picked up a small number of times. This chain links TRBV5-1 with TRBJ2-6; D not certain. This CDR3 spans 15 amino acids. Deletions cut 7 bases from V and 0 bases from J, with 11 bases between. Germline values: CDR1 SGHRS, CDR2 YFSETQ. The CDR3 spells CASGSLPSGANVLTF. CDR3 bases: TGCGCCAGCGGGTCTCTTCCCTCTGGGGCCAACGTCCTGACTTTC.

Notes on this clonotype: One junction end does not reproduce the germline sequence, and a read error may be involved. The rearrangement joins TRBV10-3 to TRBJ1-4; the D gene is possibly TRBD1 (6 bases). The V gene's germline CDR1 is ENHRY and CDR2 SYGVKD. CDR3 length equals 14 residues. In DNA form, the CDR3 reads TGTGCCATCAGTCCAGGGGCCGCGAATGAAAAACTGTCTTTT. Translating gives CAISPGAANEKLSF.

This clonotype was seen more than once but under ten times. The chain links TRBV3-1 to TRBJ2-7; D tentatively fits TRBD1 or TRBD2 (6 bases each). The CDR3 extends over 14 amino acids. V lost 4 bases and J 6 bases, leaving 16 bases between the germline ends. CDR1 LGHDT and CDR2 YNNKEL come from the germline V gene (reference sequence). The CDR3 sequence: CASSRKGGTLEQYF. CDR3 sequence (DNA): TGTGCCAGCAGCCGCAAAGGGGGGACACTCGAGCAGTACTTC.

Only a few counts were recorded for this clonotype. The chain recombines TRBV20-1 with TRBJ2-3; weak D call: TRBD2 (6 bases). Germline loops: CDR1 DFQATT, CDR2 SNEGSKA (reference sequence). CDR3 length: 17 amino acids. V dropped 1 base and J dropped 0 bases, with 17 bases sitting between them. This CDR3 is CSARAGGGALSTDTQYF. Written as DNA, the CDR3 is TGCAGTGCTAGAGCGGGCGGCGGGGCCTTGAGCACAGATACGCAGTATTTT.

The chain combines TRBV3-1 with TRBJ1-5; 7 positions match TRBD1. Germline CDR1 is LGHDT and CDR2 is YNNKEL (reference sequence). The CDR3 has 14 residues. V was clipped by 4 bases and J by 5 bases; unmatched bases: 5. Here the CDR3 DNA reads TGTGCCAGCAGCCGCTCAGGGGGGGATCAGCCCCAGCATTTT. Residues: CASSRSGGDQPQHF.

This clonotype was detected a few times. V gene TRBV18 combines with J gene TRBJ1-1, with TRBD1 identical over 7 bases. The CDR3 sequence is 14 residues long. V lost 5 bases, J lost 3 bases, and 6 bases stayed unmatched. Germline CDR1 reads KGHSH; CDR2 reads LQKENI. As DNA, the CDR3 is TGTGCCAGCTCAACCGGGACAGAACACACTGAAGCTTTCTTT. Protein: CASSTGTEHTEAFF. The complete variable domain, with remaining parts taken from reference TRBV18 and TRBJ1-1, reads NAGVMQNPRHLVRRRGQEARLRCSPMKGHSHVYWYRQLPEEGLKFMVYLQKENIIDESGMPKERFSAEFPKEGPSILRIQQVVRGDSAAYFCASSTGTEHTEAFFGQGTRLTVV.

The DNA for the CDR3 is TGTGCCAGCAGCCTTTCAAGCGGGACTGCCTCCTACGAGCAGTACTTC. Translated: CASSLSSGTASYEQYF. The chain uses TRBV9 and TRBJ2-7, with 7 bases identical to TRBD2. The germline CDR1 and CDR2 sequences are SGDLS and YYNGEE. V gave up 4 bases and J gave up 0 bases; unmatched junction bases: 10. The CDR3 has 16 residues.

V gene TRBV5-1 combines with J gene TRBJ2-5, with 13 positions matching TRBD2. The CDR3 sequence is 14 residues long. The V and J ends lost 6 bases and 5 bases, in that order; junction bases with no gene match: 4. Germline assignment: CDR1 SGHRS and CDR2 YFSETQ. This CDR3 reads CASTWTSGSETQYF. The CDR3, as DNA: TGCGCCAGCACCTGGACTAGCGGGAGTGAGACCCAGTACTTC.

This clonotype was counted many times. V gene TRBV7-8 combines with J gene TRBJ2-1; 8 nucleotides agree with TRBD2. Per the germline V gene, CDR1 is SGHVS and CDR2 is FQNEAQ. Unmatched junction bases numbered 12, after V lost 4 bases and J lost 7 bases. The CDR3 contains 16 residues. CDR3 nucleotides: TGTGCCAGCAGCTCCCCACTAGCGGAGGGCGTGAATGAGCAGTTCTTC. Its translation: CASSSPLAEGVNEQFF.

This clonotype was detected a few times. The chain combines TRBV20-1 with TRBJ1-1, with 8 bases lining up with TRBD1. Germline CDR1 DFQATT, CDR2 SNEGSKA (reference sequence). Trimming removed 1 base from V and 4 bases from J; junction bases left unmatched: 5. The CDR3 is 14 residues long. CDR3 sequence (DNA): TGCAGTGCTAGAGGCGGACAGGGACTCACTGAAGCTTTCTTT. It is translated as CSARGGQGLTEAFF.

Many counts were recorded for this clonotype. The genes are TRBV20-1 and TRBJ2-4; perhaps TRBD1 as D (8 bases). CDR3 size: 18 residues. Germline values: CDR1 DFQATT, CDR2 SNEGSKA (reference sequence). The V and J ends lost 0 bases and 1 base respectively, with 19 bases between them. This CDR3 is CSARDRTGTGRAKNIQYF. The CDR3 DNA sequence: TGCAGTGCTAGAGATCGGACAGGGACCGGGAGGGCCAAAAACATTCAGTACTTC.